This record looks at one T cell receptor beta chain sequence and its context. What it binds is not known. The record originates from a study of T cells expressing NK-cell markers. Study summary: Seven HCMV-seropositive donors and one seronegative donor made up the eight sequenced donors. General study results and limits: The CD3+CD56-NKG2C+ fraction was also led by these clonotypes in a few donors.

5'RACE template switching with UMIs produced the TCR beta cDNA. TCRdb reprocessed the 5' RACE reads; each CDR3 protein has one entry and no DNA is given. Found here are 200,000 to 300,000 distinct CDR3 sequences; the top ten clones hold around 0.4%. The CDR3 is 16 amino acids. Germline values: CDR1 KGHSH, CDR2 LQKENI. This receptor was identified in a man between 18 and 29 years old in good health. The rearrangement uses TRBV18 and TRBJ2-7; the TRBD2 assignment by TCRdb is unverifiable without DNA. The sequencing input was blood T cells: a sorted CD56 or NKG2C T cell subset, CD4+ or CD8+ T cells, or bulk PBMC T cells (not recorded which). CDR3 in amino acids: CASSPPAQNELAKQYF. The whole variable domain, filled in from reference TRBV18 and TRBJ2-7, reads NAGVMQNPRHLVRRRGQEARLRCSPMKGHSHVYWYRQLPEEGLKFMVYLQKENIIDESGMPKERFSAEFPKEGPSILRIQQVVRGDSAAYFCASSPPAQNELAKQYFGPGTRLTVT.